Given below is one T cell receptor (beta chain) in context. What it binds is unknown. This CDR3 has 15 residues. Trimming removed 0 bases from V and 2 bases from J, with 10 bases in between. Looked up from germline, CDR1 is ENHRY and CDR2 is SYGVKD. Time point here: cycle 4 day 1 (C4D1), after more than 5 weeks of nivolumab. Each of the patients experienced relapse following autologous stem cell transplantation, and their brentuximab vedotin exposure differed. The data belong to a study of PD-1 blockade in classical Hodgkin lymphoma. Overall study results and limits: Newly diagnosed patients reportedly had lower baseline TCR diversity than healthy donors.

Measured with immunoSEQ multiplex PCR; TCRdb has only the in-frame clones, and not every one. The table has tens of thousands of clones, about 75% seen once. Sample: peripheral blood mononuclear cells (PBMCs), taken before the fourth cycle of nivolumab. The TCR sequence derives from a human donor with classical Hodgkin lymphoma. V is TRBV10-3 and J is TRBJ2-5; weak D call: TRBD1 (5 bases). CDR3 bases: TGTGCCATCAGTGAGTCTGGGGCAAAACAAGAGACCCAGTACTTC. It translates to CAISESGAKQETQYF.